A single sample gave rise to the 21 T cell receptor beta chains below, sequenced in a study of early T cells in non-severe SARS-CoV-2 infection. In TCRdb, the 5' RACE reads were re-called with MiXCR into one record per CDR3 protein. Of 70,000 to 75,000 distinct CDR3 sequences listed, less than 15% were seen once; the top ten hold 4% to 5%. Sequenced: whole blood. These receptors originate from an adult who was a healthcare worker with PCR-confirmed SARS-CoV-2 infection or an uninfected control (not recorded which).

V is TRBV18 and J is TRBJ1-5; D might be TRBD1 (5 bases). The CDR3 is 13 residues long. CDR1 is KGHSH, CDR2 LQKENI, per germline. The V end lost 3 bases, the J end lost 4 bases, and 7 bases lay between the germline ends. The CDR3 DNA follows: TGTGCCAGCTCACCGACAGCGAATCAGCCCCAGCATTTT. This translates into CASSPTANQPQHF.

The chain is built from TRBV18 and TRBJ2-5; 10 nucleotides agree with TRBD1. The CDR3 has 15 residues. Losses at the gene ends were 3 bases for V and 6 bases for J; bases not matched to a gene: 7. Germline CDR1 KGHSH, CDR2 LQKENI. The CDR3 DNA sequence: TGTGCCAGCTCACCGCCCGAGGGACAGGGGAAGACCCAGTACTTC. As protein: CASSPPEGQGKTQYF.

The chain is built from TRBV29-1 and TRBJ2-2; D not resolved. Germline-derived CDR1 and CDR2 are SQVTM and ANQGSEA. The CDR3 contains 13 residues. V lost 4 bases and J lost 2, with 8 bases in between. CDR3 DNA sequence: TGCAGCGTTGTCCGGGTTAACACCGGGGAGCTGTTTTTT. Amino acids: CSVVRVNTGELFF.

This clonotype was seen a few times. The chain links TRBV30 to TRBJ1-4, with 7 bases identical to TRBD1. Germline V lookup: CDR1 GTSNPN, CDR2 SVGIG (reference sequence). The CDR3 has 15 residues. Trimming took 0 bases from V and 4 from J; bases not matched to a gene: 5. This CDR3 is CAWSVNDRVNEKLFF. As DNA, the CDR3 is TGTGCCTGGAGTGTGAATGACAGGGTTAATGAAAAACTGTTTTTT.

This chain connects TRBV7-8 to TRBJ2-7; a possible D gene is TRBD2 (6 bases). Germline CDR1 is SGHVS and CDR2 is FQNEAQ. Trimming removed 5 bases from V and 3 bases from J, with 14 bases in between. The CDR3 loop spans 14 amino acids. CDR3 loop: CASSRGTASYEQYF. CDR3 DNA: TGTGCCAGCAGCCGCGGGACGGCCAGCTACGAGCAGTACTTC. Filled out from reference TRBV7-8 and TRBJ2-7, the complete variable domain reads GAGVSQSPRYKVAKRGQDVALRCDPISGHVSLFWYQQALGQGPEFLTYFQNEAQLDKSGLPSDRFFAERPEGSVSTLKIQRTQQEDSAVYLCASSRGTASYEQYFGPGTRLTVT.

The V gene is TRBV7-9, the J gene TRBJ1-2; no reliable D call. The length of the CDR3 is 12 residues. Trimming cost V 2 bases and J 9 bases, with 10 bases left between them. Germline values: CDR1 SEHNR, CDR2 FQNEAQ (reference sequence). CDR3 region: CASSLLAQRYTF. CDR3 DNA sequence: TGTGCCAGCAGCTTACTCGCACAGCGCTACACCTTC.

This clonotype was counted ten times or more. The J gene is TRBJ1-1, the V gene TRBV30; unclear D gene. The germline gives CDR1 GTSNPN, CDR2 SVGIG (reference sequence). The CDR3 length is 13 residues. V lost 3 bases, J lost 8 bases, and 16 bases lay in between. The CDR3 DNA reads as TGTGCCTGGAGCCCGCCCATACGCCCGGAAGCTTTCTTT. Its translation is CAWSPPIRPEAFF.

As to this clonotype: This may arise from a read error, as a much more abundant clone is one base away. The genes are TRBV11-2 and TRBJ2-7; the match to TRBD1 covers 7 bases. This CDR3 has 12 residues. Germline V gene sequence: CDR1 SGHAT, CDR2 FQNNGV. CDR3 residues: CVSTLTGNEQYF. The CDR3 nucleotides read TGTGTCAGCACCCTGACAGGGAACGAGCAGTACTTC.

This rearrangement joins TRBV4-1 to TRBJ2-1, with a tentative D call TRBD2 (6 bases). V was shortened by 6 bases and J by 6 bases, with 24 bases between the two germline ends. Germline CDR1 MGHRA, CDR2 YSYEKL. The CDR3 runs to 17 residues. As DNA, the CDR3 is TGCGCCAGCAGTTTCAACCGGGACTCTAAGGGTCTCAATGAGCAGTTCTTC. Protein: CASSFNRDSKGLNEQFF.

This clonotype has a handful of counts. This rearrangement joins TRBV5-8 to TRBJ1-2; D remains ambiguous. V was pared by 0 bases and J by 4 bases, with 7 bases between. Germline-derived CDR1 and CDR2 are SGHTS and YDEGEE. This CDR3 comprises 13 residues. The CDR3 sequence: CASSLEATYGYTF. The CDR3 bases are TGTGCCAGCAGCTTGGAAGCGACCTATGGCTACACCTTC.

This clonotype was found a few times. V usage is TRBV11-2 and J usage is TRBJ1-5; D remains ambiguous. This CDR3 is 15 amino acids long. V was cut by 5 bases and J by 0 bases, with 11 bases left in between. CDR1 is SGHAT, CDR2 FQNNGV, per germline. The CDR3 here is CASSQDGNSNQPQHF. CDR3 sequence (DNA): TGTGCCAGCAGCCAGGACGGAAATAGCAATCAGCCCCAGCATTTT.

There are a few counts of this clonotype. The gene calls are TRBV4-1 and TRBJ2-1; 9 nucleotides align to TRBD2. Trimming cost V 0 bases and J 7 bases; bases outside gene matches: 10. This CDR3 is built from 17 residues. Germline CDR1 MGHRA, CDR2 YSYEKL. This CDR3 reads CASSQEGSSGIRNEQFF. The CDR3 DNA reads TGCGCCAGCAGCCAAGAGGGTTCTAGCGGGATTCGTAATGAGCAGTTCTTC.

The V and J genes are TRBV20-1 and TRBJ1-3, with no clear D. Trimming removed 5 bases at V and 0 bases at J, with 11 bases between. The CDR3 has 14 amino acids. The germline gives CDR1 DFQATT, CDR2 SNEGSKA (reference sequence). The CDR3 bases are TGCAGTGCTGGCGACACTTCCTCTGGAAACACCATATATTTT. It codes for CSAGDTSSGNTIYF.

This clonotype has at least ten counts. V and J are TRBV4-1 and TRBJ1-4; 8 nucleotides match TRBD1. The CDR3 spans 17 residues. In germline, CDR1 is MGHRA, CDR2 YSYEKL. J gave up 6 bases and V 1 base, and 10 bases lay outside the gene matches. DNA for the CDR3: TGCGCCAGCAGCCAAGTAGTGGTCAGGGGGCGTGATGAAAAACTGTTTTTT. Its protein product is CASSQVVVRGRDEKLFF.

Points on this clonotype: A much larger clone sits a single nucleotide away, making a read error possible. CDR3 sequence: CASSLSRERQYF. The DNA of the CDR3 is TGTGCCAGCAGCTTAAGCCGGGAGAGGCAGTACTTC. This chain uses TRBV7-8 with TRBJ2-7, with D perhaps matching TRBD2 (6 bases). Trimming took off 2 bases at V and 9 bases at J, with 11 bases between the two ends. The CDR3 totals 12 residues. The germline V gene has CDR1 SGHVS and CDR2 FQNEAQ. The variable domain in full, completed from reference TRBV7-8 and TRBJ2-7, reads GAGVSQSPRYKVAKRGQDVALRCDPISGHVSLFWYQQALGQGPEFLTYFQNEAQLDKSGLPSDRFFAERPEGSVSTLKIQRTQQEDSAVYLCASSLSRERQYFGPGTRLTVT.

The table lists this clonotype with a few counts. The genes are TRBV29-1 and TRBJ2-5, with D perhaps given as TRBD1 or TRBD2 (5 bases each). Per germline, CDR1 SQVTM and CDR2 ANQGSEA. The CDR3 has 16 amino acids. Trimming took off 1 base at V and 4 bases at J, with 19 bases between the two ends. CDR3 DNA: TGCAGCGTTGAAGTTGGCACCTCAATTGGGGGAGAGACCCAGTACTTC. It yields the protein CSVEVGTSIGGETQYF.

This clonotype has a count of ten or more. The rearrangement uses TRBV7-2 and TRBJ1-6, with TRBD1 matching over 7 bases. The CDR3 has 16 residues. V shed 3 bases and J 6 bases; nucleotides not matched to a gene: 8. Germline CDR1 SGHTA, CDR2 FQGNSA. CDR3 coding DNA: TGTGCCAGCAGCTTCCGGGACAGCAGAACTAATTCACCCCTCCACTTT. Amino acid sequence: CASSFRDSRTNSPLHF.

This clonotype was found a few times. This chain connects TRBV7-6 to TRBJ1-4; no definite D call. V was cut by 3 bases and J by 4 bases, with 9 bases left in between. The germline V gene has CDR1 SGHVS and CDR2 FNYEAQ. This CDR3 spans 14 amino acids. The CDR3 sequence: CASSFGWSNEKLFF. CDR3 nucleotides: TGTGCCAGCAGCTTTGGATGGAGTAATGAAAAACTGTTTTTT. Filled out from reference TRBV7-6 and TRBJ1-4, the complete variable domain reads GAGVSQSPRYKVTKRGQDVALRCDPISGHVSLYWYRQALGQGPEFLTYFNYEAQQDKSGLPNDRFSAERPEGSISTLTIQRTEQRDSAMYRCASSFGWSNEKLFFGSGTQLSVL.

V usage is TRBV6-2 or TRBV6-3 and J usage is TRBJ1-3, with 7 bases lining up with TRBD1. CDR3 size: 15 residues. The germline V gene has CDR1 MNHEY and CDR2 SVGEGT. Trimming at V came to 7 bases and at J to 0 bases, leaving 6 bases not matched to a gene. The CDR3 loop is CASTQTGLSGNTIYF. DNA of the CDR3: TGTGCCAGCACCCAGACAGGGCTCTCTGGAAACACCATATATTTT.

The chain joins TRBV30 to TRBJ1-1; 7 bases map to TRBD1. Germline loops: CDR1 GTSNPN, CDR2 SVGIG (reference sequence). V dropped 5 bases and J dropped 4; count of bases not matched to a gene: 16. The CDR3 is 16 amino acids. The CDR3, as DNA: TGTGCCTGGGTCAATCGAGGGGGCGTATCGTCCACTGAAGCTTTCTTT. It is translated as CAWVNRGGVSSTEAFF.

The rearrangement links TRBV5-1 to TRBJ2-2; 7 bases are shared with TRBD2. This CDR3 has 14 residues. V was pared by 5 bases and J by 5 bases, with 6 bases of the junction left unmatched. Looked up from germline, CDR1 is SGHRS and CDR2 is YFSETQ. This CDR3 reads CASSFLSGTGELFF. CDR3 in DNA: TGCGCCAGCAGTTTCCTTAGCGGGACCGGGGAGCTGTTTTTT.